This is a list of T cell receptor beta chains from one sample in a study of blood T cell repertoires in COVID-19. The method was immunoSEQ multiplex PCR; TCRdb's version includes in-frame clones alone and lacks a portion of them. This sample carries roughly 56,000 clones, nearly 95% of them seen once, and the ten largest clones take about 4.6%. The sample comprised peripheral blood. The receptors come from a man in his fifties with active COVID-19. The CDR3 runs from the conserved cysteine through the conserved F or W. A D gene is named only where the DNA matches it firmly. Expanded clones get a size class; other rows say once, few or many, or leave the size out.

size	D	V	J	CDR3	DNA
once	TRBD1	TRBV18	TRBJ1-2	CASSPGQNYGYTF	TGTGCCAGCTCCCCGGGACAGAACTATGGCTACACCTTC
.	TRBD2	TRBV18	TRBJ2-3	CASSRSGASTDTQYF	TGTGCCAGCTCTCGAAGCGGGGCCAGCACAGATACGCAGTATTTT
.	.	TRBV9	TRBJ2-3	CAGRGGVDTQYF	TGTGCCGGCCGAGGAGGGGTAGATACGCAGTATTTT
.	.	TRBV7-8	TRBJ1-4	CASQTEAEKLFF	TGTGCCAGCCAGACCGAGGCTGAAAAACTGTTTTTT
.	.	TRBV19	TRBJ2-5	CATGTVQETQYF	TGTGCCACTGGGACTGTACAAGAGACCCAGTACTTC
.	.	TRBV4-1	TRBJ1-1	CASSQDRDTEAFF	TGCGCCAGCAGCCAAGATCGGGACACTGAAGCTTTCTTT
.	TRBD2	TRBV5-8	TRBJ2-1	CASSPGLAYIEQFF	TGTGCCAGCAGCCCGGGACTAGCGTACATTGAGCAGTTCTTC
.	TRBD2	TRBV3-1/TRBV3-2	TRBJ2-1	CASSQLAERTYNEQFF	TGTGCCAGCAGCCAACTAGCGGAGCGGACCTACAATGAGCAGTTCTTC
.	.	TRBV5-4	TRBJ2-1	CASSSTARSDEQFF	TGTGCCAGCAGCTCCACCGCTAGGAGCGATGAGCAGTTCTTC
.	.	TRBV2	TRBJ1-1	CASRVQNLNTEAFF	TGTGCCAGCAGGGTACAGAACTTGAACACTGAAGCTTTCTTT
.	TRBD1	TRBV19	TRBJ2-2	CASSTLQGARGTGELFF	TGTGCCAGTAGCACATTACAGGGGGCGCGGGGCACCGGGGAGCTGTTTTTT
once	TRBD2	TRBV28	TRBJ2-3	CASISGRAGDTQYF	TGTGCCAGCATTTCCGGGAGGGCGGGAGATACGCAGTATTTT
once	TRBD2	TRBV27	TRBJ2-3	CASSLTSGKADTQYF	TGTGCCAGCAGTTTGACTAGCGGGAAGGCAGATACGCAGTATTTT
.	.	TRBV11-2	TRBJ2-3	CASSAVRGVTDTQYF	TGTGCCAGCAGCGCCGTCAGGGGGGTCACAGATACGCAGTATTTT